The 5 T cell receptor beta chains presented below share a single source sample, sequenced in a study of CXCR3-negative and CXCR3-positive naive CD8 T cells. General study findings and limits: Naive cells with CXCR3 showed TRB CDR3s that were more hydrophobic than those in CXCR3-negative naive cells.

5' RACE that incorporated UMI labels was used to prepare the TRB cDNA libraries. Using the 5' RACE reads, TCRdb records one entry per CDR3 protein without DNA. The specimen's table records roughly 100,000 distinct CDR3 sequences. Which antigens these TCRs recognize remains unknown. Sequencing was carried out using naive CXCR3+ CD8+ T cells from blood. Subset of the sample: CD45RO-CCR7+CD27+CD95- naive CD8+ T cells expressing CXCR3 (TNR3+). These receptor sequences come from a human donor in good health. Some clones in this sample may be carry-over from other donors' samples.

The chain joins TRBV11-2 to TRBJ2-5; as DNA is missing, the TRBD2 call by TCRdb cannot be tested. The CDR3 consists of 14 residues. Germline V lookup: CDR1 SGHAT, CDR2 FQNNGV. The CDR3 protein is CASSLLAHQETQYF.

The chain links TRBV13 to TRBJ2-1. This CDR3 region has 12 residues. CDR1 is PRHDT and CDR2 is FYEKMQ in the germline V gene (reference sequence). The CDR3 loop is CASSTRPYEQYF.

The V and J genes are TRBV29-1 and TRBJ1-2. Germline CDR1 is SQVTM and CDR2 is ANQGSEA. The CDR3 runs to 17 residues. The CDR3 here is CSVEGIVAADSGYGYTF.

V gene TRBV7-9 combines with J gene TRBJ1-2. Germline V gives CDR1 SEHNR, CDR2 FQNEAQ (reference sequence). The CDR3 is 14 residues long. The CDR3 loop reads CASSLGGDPYGYTF.

The chain is built from TRBV28 and TRBJ2-1; TCRdb names TRBD1, which stays unverified in the absence of DNA. The CDR3 spans 11 residues. The germline V gene encodes CDR1 MDHEN and CDR2 SYDVKM. CDR3 in amino acids: CASSFGGEEFF.